This T cell receptor beta chain was obtained from a study of cytomegalovirus exposure and HLA in healthy donors. Study results and caveats: Most of the TCR beta V segments (in an earlier analysis) were productive either about 87% or about 30% of the time. TCR beta chains numbering some 160 were designated cytomegalovirus-associated.

A note on this clone: Its matching antigen is unknown.

13 Jbeta primers and 60 Vbeta primers were used for the PCR. The assay was immunoSEQ multiplex PCR, and TCRdb's table has in-frame clones only and misses some. Of some 220,000 clones listed, just over 75% are singletons. This CDR3 is built from 20 residues. The sequence derives from a woman in her sixties or seventies in good health and CMV-seropositive. The sample comprised PBMCs. The J gene is TRBJ1-5, the V gene TRBV21-1; the DNA was not compared with TRBD1, the D call given in the table. TRBV21-1 is designated a pseudogene. Here the CDR3 reads CASSSPLPLDQGVYHQPQHF. The CDR3, as DNA: TGTGCCAGCAGCAGCCCATTACCACTCGACCAGGGGGTATATCATCAGCCCCAGCATTTT.